This entry is about one TCR beta chain. The antigen is unknown. Assay used: immunoSEQ multiplex PCR; TCRdb lists only in-frame clones, some missing. The data hold 4,000 to 6,500 clones, with 80% to 90% observed a single time. Sorted regulatory T cells were CD4-positive, CD25-high and CD127-low or negative. This sample was taken from a study of B cell selection in AIRE deficiency. Study conclusions and caveats: Of fewer than 4,500 shared Treg TCRbeta sequences, 25% to 35% were healthy-donor-only and 9.3% patient-only. Patient Tconv cells held around a third of Treg sequences shared by healthy donors.

Input material: Tregs sorted from PBMCs. This receptor was identified in a human donor with AIRE deficiency.

CDR3 protein: CASSGRDLAYEQYF. CDR3 DNA: TGTGCCAGCAGCGGCCGGGACTTAGCCTACGAGCAGTACTTC. This rearrangement joins TRBV7-8 to TRBJ2-7; D is perhaps TRBD2 (6 bases). Germline V lookup: CDR1 SGHVS, CDR2 FQNEAQ. V lost 5 bases and J lost 2, with 13 bases in between. The CDR3 has 14 amino acids.